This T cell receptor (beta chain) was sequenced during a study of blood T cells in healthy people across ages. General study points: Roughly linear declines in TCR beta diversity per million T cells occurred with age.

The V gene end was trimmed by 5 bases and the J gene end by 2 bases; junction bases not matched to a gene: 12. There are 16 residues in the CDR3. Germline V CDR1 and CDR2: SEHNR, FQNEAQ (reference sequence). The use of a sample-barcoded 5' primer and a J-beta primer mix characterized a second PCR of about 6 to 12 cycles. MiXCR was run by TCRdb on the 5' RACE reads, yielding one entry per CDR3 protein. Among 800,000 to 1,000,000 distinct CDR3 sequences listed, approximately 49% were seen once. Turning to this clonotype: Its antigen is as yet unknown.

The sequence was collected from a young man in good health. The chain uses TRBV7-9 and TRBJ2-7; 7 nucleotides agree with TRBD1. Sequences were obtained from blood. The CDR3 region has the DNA TGTGCCAGCAGCGCTCAGGGACAGAAGCTACCCTACGAGCAGTACTTC. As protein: CASSAQGQKLPYEQYF.